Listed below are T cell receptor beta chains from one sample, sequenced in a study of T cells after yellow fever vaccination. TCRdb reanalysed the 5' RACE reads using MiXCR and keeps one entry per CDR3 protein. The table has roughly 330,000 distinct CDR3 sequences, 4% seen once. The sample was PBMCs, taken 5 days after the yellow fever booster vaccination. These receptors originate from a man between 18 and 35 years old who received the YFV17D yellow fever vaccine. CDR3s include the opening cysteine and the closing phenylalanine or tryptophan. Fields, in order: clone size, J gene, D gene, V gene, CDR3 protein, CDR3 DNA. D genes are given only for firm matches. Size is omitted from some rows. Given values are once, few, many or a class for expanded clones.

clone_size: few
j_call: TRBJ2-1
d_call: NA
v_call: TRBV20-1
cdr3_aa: CSARYGNEQFF
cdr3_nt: TGCAGTGCTAGATACGGGAATGAGCAGTTCTTC

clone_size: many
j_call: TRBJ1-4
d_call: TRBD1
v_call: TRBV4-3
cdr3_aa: CASSRGQGGEKLFF
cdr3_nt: TGCGCCAGCAGCCGGGGACAGGGAGGAGAAAAACTGTTTTTT

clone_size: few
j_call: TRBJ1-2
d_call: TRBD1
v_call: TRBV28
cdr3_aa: CASRTPGQDVAYGYTF
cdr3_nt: TGTGCCAGCAGAACTCCGGGACAGGACGTAGCTTATGGCTACACCTTC

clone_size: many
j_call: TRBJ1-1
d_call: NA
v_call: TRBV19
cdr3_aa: CASSRADESNTEAFF
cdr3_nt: TGTGCCAGTAGTAGGGCAGACGAATCGAACACTGAAGCTTTCTTT

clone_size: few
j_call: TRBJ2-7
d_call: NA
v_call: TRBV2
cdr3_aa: CASSENRDGYEQYF
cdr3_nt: TGTGCCAGCAGTGAAAACCGGGACGGGTACGAGCAGTACTTC

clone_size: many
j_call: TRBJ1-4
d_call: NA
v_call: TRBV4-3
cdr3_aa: CASSQDGRYSANEKLFF
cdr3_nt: TGCGCCAGCAGCCAAGATGGGCGGTACTCGGCTAATGAAAAACTGTTTTTT

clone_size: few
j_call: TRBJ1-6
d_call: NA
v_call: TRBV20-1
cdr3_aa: CSARSISSYNSPLHF
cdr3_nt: TGCAGTGCTAGATCGATCAGCTCCTATAATTCACCCCTCCACTTT

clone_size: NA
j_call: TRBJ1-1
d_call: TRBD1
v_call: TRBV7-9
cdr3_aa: CASSQILRGQTEAFF
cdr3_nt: TGTGCCAGCAGCCAGATCCTCAGGGGGCAAACTGAAGCTTTCTTT

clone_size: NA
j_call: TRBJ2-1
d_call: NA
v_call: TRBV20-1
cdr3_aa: CSASPPGYNEQFF
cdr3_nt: TGCAGTGCTAGTCCGCCGGGATATAATGAGCAGTTCTTC

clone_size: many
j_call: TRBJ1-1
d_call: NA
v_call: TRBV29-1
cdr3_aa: CSVGGYTEAFF
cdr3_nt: TGCAGCGTTGGCGGCTACACTGAAGCTTTCTTT

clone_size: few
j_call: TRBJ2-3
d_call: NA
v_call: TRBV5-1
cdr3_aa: CASSLGVGADTQYF
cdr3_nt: TGCGCCAGCAGCTTGGGGGTCGGAGCAGATACGCAGTATTTT

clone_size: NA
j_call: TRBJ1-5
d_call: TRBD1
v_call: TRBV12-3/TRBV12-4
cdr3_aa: CASSFGTEGNQPQHF
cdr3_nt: TGTGCCAGCAGTTTCGGGACAGAAGGCAATCAGCCCCAGCATTTT

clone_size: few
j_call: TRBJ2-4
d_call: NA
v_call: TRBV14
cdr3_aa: CASSPHDRDIQYF
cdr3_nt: TGTGCCAGCAGCCCACACGATAGGGACATTCAGTACTTC

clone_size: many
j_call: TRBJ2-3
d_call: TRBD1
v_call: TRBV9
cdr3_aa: CASSGRTGLSTDTQYF
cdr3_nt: TGTGCCAGCAGCGGAAGGACAGGGCTAAGCACAGATACGCAGTATTTT

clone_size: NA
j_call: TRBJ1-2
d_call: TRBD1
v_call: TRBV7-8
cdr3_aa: CASSPGTDGYGYTF
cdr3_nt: TGTGCCAGCAGCCCCGGGACAGATGGATATGGCTACACCTTC

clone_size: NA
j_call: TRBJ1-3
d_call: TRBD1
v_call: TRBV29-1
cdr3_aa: CSVEDTTQGAFGNTIYF
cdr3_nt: TGCAGCGTTGAAGATACGACCCAGGGGGCTTTTGGAAACACCATATATTTT

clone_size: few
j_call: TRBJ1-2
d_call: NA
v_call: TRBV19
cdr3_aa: CASSIGAEYGYTF
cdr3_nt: TGTGCCAGTAGTATAGGCGCTGAGTATGGCTACACCTTC

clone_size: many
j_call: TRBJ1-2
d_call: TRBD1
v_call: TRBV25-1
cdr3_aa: CASSAGQNYGYTF
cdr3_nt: TGTGCCAGCAGTGCGGGACAGAACTATGGCTACACCTTC

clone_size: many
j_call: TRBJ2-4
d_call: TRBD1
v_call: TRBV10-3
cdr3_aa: CAISGQGQNIQYF
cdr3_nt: TGTGCCATCAGTGGACAGGGGCAAAACATTCAGTACTTC

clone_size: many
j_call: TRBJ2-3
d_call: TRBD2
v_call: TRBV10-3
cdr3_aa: CAIGVAGTDTQYF
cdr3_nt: TGTGCCATCGGGGTAGCGGGGACAGATACGCAGTATTTT

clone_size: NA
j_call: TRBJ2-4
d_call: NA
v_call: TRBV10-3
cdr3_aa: CAISGSGAPKNIQYF
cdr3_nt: TGTGCCATCAGTGGGTCGGGGGCCCCCAAAAACATTCAGTACTTC

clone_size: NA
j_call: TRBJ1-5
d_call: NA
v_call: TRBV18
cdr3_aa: CASSPVGSNQPQHF
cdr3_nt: TGTGCCAGCTCACCAGTAGGGAGCAATCAGCCCCAGCATTTT

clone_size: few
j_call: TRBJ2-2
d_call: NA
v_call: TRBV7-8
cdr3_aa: CASSPLPGGYTGELFF
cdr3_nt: TGTGCCAGCAGCCCGTTGCCAGGGGGGTACACCGGGGAGCTGTTTTTT

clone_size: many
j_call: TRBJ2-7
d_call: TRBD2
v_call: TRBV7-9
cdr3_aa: CASSFPALAGGFYEQYF
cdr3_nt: TGTGCCAGCAGCTTTCCCGCGTTAGCGGGGGGTTTTTACGAGCAGTACTTC

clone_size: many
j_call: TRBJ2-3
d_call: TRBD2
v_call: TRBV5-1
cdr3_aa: CASSGGLAGGFTDTQYF
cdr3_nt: TGCGCCAGCAGCGGCGGACTAGCGGGGGGCTTCACAGATACGCAGTATTTT

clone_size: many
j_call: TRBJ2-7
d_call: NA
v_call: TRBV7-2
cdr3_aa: CASSLAQGGSYEQYF
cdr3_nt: TGTGCCAGCAGCTTAGCCCAGGGGGGGTCCTACGAGCAGTACTTC

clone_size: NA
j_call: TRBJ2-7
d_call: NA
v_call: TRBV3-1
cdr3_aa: CASSQGTGFSEQYF
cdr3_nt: TGTGCCAGCAGCCAAGGTACAGGGTTCAGCGAGCAGTACTTC

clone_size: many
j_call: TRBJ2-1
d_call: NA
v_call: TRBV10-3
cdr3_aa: CATGTGYNEQFF
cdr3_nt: TGTGCCACCGGGACTGGTTACAATGAGCAGTTCTTC

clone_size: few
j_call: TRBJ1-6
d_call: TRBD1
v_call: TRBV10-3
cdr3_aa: CAISNSDRGNSPLHF
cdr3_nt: TGTGCCATCAGTAACTCCGACAGGGGGAATTCACCCCTCCACTTT

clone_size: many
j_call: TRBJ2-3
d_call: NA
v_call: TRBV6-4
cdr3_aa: CASRETAGDTQYF
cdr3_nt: TGTGCCAGCCGCGAGACTGCTGGGGATACGCAGTATTTT

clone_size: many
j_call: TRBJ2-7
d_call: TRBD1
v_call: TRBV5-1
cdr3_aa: CASSARQGAYEQYF
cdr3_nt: TGCGCCAGCAGCGCGCGACAGGGGGCCTACGAGCAGTACTTC

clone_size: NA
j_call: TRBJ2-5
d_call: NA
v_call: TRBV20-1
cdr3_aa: CSADQRQETQYF
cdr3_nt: TGCAGTGCTGACCAGCGGCAAGAGACCCAGTACTTC

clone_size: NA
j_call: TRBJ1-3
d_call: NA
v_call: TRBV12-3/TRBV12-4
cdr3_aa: CASSLRMDDYSGNTIYF
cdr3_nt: TGTGCCAGCAGTTTAAGAATGGACGATTACTCTGGAAACACCATATATTTT

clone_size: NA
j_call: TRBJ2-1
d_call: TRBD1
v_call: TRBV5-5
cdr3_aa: CASSSDRGRRNEQFF
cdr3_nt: TGTGCCAGCAGCTCGGACAGGGGGCGCAGAAATGAGCAGTTCTTC

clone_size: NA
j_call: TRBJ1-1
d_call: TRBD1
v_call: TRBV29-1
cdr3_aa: CSVTPQGANTEAFF
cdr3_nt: TGCAGCGTAACTCCCCAGGGGGCGAACACTGAAGCTTTCTTT

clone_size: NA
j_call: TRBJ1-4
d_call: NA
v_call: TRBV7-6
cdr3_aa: CASSFQSSEKLFF
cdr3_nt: TGTGCCAGCAGTTTCCAATCCTCGGAAAAACTGTTTTTT

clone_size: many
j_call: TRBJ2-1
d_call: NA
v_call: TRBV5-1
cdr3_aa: CASSSGPSGEQFF
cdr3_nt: TGCGCCAGCAGCTCCGGCCCTTCGGGAGAGCAGTTCTTC

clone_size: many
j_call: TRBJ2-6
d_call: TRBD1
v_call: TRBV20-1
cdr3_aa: CSASDRAPSGANVLTF
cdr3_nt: TGCAGTGCGAGCGACAGGGCCCCGTCTGGGGCCAACGTCCTGACTTTC

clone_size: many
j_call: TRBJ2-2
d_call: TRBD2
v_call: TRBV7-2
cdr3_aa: CASSRGPAGGEPGELFF
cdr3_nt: TGTGCCAGCAGCCGGGGGCCGGCGGGGGGCGAACCCGGGGAGCTGTTTTTT

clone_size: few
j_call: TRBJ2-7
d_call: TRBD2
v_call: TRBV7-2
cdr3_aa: CASSLAGGASSYEQYF
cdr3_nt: TGTGCCAGCAGCTTGGCGGGGGGGGCGAGCTCCTACGAGCAGTACTTC

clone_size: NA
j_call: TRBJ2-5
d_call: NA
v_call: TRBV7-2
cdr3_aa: CASSSAGGGETQYF
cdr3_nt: TGTGCCAGCAGCTCCGCAGGGGGAGGGGAGACCCAGTACTTC

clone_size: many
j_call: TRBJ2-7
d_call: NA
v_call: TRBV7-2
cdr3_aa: CASSPSSYEQYF
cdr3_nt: TGTGCCAGCTCGCCGAGCTCCTACGAGCAGTACTTC

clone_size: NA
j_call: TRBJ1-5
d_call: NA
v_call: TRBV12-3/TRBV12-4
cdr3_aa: CASTLGGGGNQPQHF
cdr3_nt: TGTGCCAGCACCTTGGGGGGCGGCGGCAATCAGCCCCAGCATTTT

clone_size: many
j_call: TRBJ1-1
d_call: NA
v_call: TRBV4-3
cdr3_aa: CASSQDQWGTTEAFF
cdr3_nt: TGCGCCAGCAGCCAAGATCAGTGGGGCACTACTGAAGCTTTCTTT

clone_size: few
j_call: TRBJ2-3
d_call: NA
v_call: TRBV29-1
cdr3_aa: CSVFSGSTDTQYF
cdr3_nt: TGCAGCGTGTTCTCGGGGTCCACAGATACGCAGTATTTT

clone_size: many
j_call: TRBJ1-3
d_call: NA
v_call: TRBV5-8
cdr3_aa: CASSPGTTLGGNTIYF
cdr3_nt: TGTGCCAGCAGCCCCGGGACAACGCTGGGGGGAAACACCATATATTTT

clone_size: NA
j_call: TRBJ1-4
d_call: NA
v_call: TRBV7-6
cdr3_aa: CASSLLGGNEKLFF
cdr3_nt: TGTGCCAGCAGCTTACTCGGGGGTAATGAAAAACTGTTTTTT

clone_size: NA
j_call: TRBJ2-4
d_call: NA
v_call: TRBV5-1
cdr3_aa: CASSLVGTRNIQYF
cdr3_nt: TGCGCCAGCAGCTTGGTAGGGACACGCAACATTCAGTACTTC

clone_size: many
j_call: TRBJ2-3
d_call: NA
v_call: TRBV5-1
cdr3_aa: CASSLSRGVADTQYF
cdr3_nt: TGCGCCAGCAGCTTGTCTCGAGGGGTGGCCGATACGCAGTATTTT

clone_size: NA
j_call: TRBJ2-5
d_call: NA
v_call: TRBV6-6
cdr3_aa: CASSYSGGPETQYF
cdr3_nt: TGTGCCAGCAGTTACTCTGGGGGGCCAGAGACCCAGTACTTC

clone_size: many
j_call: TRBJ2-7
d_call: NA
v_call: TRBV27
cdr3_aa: CASSGPYYEQYF
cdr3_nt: TGTGCCAGCAGTGGGCCCTACTACGAGCAGTACTTC

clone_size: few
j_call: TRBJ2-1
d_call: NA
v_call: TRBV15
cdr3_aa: CATSRGLTEGVLNEQFF
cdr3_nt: TGTGCCACCAGCAGGGGTTTAACTGAGGGAGTTTTGAATGAGCAGTTCTTC

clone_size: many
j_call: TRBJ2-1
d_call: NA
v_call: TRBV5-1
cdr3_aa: CASSLEARRGWLASYNEQFF
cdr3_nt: TGCGCCAGCAGCTTGGAGGCTAGGCGGGGTTGGTTGGCATCCTACAATGAGCAGTTCTTC